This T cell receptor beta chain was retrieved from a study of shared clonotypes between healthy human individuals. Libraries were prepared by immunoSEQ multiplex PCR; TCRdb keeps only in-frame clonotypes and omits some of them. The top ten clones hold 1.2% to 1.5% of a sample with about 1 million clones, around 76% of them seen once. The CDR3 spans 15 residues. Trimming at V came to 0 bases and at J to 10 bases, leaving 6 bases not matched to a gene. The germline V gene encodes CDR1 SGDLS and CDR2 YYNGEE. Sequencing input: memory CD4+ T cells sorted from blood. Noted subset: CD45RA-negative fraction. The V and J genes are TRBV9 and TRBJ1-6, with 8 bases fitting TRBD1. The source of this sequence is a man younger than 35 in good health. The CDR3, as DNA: TGTGCCAGCAGCGTAGACGGACAGGGAAGGTCACCCCTCCACTTT. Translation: CASSVDGQGRSPLHF.